This T cell receptor beta chain derives from a study of blood T cell repertoires in COVID-19. The CDR3 has 14 amino acids. Germline-derived CDR1 and CDR2 are SGHDT and YYEEEE. Trimming pared 0 bases from V and 9 bases from J, leaving 16 bases between. Sequenced by immunoSEQ multiplex PCR; TCRdb stores in-frame clones only, minus some. The sample has roughly 250,000 clones; roughly 90% are singletons. The clonotype originates from a woman between 25 and 40 years old with acute COVID-19. V usage is TRBV5-6 and J usage is TRBJ2-7; no firm D call. Sequencing was done on a sample of PBMCs or T cells enriched from blood (not recorded which). In DNA form, the CDR3 reads TGTGCCAGCAGCTTGGGAAGGCTGATCTCAGGGCAGTACTTC. Amino acids: CASSLGRLISGQYF.